This T cell receptor beta chain was obtained from a study of radiotherapy plus CTLA-4 blockade in lung cancer. Generated by immunoSEQ multiplex PCR, the TCRdb table keeps only in-frame clones and is missing some. The sample carries 55,000 to 80,000 clones, roughly 75% recorded once. Concerning this clone: Other nucleotide sequences from this sample produce the same CDR3.

Trimming took 0 bases from V and 1 from J, leaving 3 bases between them. This CDR3 is built from 14 residues. CDR1 and CDR2 (germline): SGHVS, FNYEAQ. The chain has TRBV7-6 and TRBJ2-2, with D unresolved. This TCR derives from a human donor with non-small cell lung cancer who had a complete response to radiotherapy plus ipilimumab. Source: peripheral blood, taken from a patient treated with radiotherapy plus ipilimumab. The DNA for the CDR3 is TGTGCCAGCAGCTTAGCTGAGAACACCGGGGAGCTGTTTTTT. Translated: CASSLAENTGELFF.